The clone carrying this T cell receptor beta chain occurred a few times. Its matching antigen is unknown. Through a sample-barcoded 5' primer and a J-beta primer mix, a second PCR was run for roughly 6 to 11 cycles. In TCRdb, the 5' RACE reads were re-called with MiXCR into one record per CDR3 protein. Of 700,000 to 850,000 distinct CDR3 sequences in the sample, 53% are singletons; the top ten hold 40% to 50%. These data are taken from a study of blood T cells in healthy people across ages. The germline CDR1 and CDR2 sequences are KGHDR and SFDVKD. The CDR3 is 13 amino acids. J lost 6 bases, V lost 10 bases, and 10 bases had no gene match. General study points: Observed TCR beta diversity showed a strong correlation with the percentage of naive T cells as measured by flow cytometry.

V usage is TRBV24-1 and J usage is TRBJ2-7; 8 nucleotides line up with TRBD2. The sample comprised blood. This TCR was recovered from a man older than 75 in good health. CDR3 residues: CATSSGTRREQYF. CDR3 sequence (DNA): TGTGCCACGTCCTCCGGGACTAGGCGCGAGCAGTACTTC.